The T cell receptor (beta chain) described here comes from a study of T cells after yellow fever vaccination (dated by TCRdb to the late 2010s). Background for the entire study: The SMART-Seq v4 Ultra Low Input RNA kit was used to prepare libraries from fractions with low cell numbers. To follow T-cell clones before and after primary and booster YFV17D yellow fever vaccination, bulk TCR alpha and beta repertoires were sequenced over time. Two healthy male donors made up the cohort, one aged 18 to 30 years and the other aged 30 to 40 years. Blood was drawn at multiple timepoints before and after primary and secondary immunization, with bulk PBMC replicates and cell subsets isolated.

Study-wide conclusions, independent of this receptor: The secondary T-cell response was found to be weaker but faster than the primary response, with a peak reached on day 5 rather than on day 15. Because abundant contaminating clonotypes from the bulk population could be contained in FACS-sorted repertoires, computational filtering was required. Most clones expanded after primary vaccination were re-detected after the booster (around 96% of CD4 and around 88% of CD8), suggesting broad memory maintenance. A small share of clonotypes occurred in both CD4 and CD8 compartments, likely arising from convergent recombination. Because only a couple of donors were included in the study, the extent to which the findings can be generalized is limited.

At the junction V is shortened by 6 bases and J by 9 bases; bases outside the gene matches: 11. CDR1 and CDR2 are drawn from the germline V gene: KGHSH, LQKENI. From the cysteine through the phenylalanine, the CDR3 covers 14 amino acids. Left in the record is the CDR3 DNA by itself, 42 bases read in frame from the first base. Read against the paper, the sample's treatment or condition label means: live attenuated yellow fever vaccine strain. At each blood-draw timepoint, two biological replicates of bulk PBMCs were collected. A standard Ficoll-Paque protocol was used to isolate PBMCs from peripheral blood. TriZol was used to extract RNA from bulk PBMCs, CD4 and CD8 fractions, and dextramer-positive and dextramer-negative fractions. TCR cDNA was synthesized by 5'RACE template switching, through which a universal primer site and unique molecular identifiers were introduced. Priming of cDNA synthesis was performed from both the TCR alpha and TCR beta constant segments. Library amplification involved two PCR steps, and the second step added sample barcodes and sequencing adapters. Sequencing of the libraries was done on either Illumina HiSeq 2500 (2x100 bp) or NovaSeq (2x150 bp). From the authors' description of their analysis: Demultiplexing of reads and collapsing into UMI consensus sequences were performed with MIGEC, and V(D)J alignment was carried out with MiXCR. Vaccine-responding clonotypes were identified with edgeR using replicate PBMC samples, with FDR below 0.01 and a log2 fold change above 5 up to day 15 being required. Bulk clonotypes were assigned CD4 or CD8 identity according to which sequenced CD4 or CD8 repertoire held them at higher abundance. TCRdb itself trimmed the public reads at Q25 with fastp, ran MiXCR and retained productive beta chains. One record per CDR3 amino acid sequence lists the most common genes and DNA. These V and J calls rely on TCRdb rather than the paper's analysis. This sample is represented by hundreds of thousands of distinct CDR3 sequences; about 12% of them were singletons. 15% of the sample is held by the ten biggest clonotypes.

Comment on this clonotype: The antigen it recognizes is unknown. Base-call qualities are not available, and no considerably larger clone is one nucleotide away.

The sample here was PBMCs, taken on the day of the yellow fever booster vaccination. This sequence originates from a man aged 25-40 years who received the YFV17D yellow fever vaccine. The V gene is TRBV18 and the J gene is TRBJ2-1; 7 nucleotides in the junction match TRBD2. The CDR3 reads as follows: CASSREKREAEQFF. The DNA reads as follows: TGTGCCAGCTCGCGGGAGAAACGGGAGGCTGAGCAGTTCTTC.